The clone carrying this TCR beta chain is termed medium-sized. What it binds is not known. Gene names denote mouse genes. The CDR3 end lies 1 residue beyond the end of the read and is filled in from the germline J gene. Time point specified: mouse harvest day 14 after allogeneic transplant. Each mouse received 10^7 T-cell-depleted marrow cells plus 10^6 splenic CD5+ T cells by tail vein. Profiled with immunoSEQ multiplex PCR; TCRdb holds only in-frame clones, not every one. The sample carries about 5,200 clones, roughly 30% recorded once. This CDR3 is 14 amino acids long. Trimming cost V 0 bases and J 3 bases, with 9 bases left between them. Looked up from germline, CDR1 is NSQYPW and CDR2 is LRSPGD (reference sequence). The sample comes from a study of tissue T cells after allogeneic stem cell transplantation. Study-level points and caveats: Within patients, tissue anatomy strongly shaped TCR repertoire composition. Shared clones across patients were few; motif clustering revealed tissue-specific shared signatures. Tissue-detected TCR repertoire was only partly captured by blood and spleen T cells.

The rearrangement uses TRBV1 and TRBJ2-7; D ambiguous. The specimen was skin. This sequence was found in a female BALB/c mouse given C57BL/6 T cells with graft-versus-host disease after an allogeneic hematopoietic cell transplant. CDR3 sequence: CTCSAEVGSYEQYF. The sequenced part of the CDR3 DNA is TGCACCTGCAGTGCAGAGGTAGGGAGCTATGAACAGTAC.